Listed below are T cell receptor beta chains from one sample, sequenced in a study of cytomegalovirus exposure and HLA in healthy donors. Libraries were prepared by immunoSEQ multiplex PCR; TCRdb keeps only in-frame clonotypes and omits some of them. The top ten hold 0.95% to 1.5% of the sample, which has approximately 140,000 clones, around four fifths seen once. Sequenced material: PBMCs. All receptors derive from a boy younger than 18 in good health and CMV-seronegative. The conserved cysteine and the conserved F or W are not part of the CDR3 here.

CDR3: ASQRRAALRGETQY; V: TRBV5-6; J: TRBJ2-5
CDR3: ASSPSGGGGNQPQH; V: TRBV7-9; J: TRBJ1-5
CDR3: SVAGLAGVLQF; V: TRBV29-1; J: TRBJ2-1
CDR3: ASSFQAGGTDTQY; V: TRBV7-3; J: TRBJ2-3
CDR3: ASSSTGDQPQH; V: TRBV6-6; J: TRBJ1-5
CDR3: ASSPGTGGYGYT; V: TRBV4-3; J: TRBJ1-2
CDR3: SASTGTVGEKLF; V: TRBV29-1; J: TRBJ1-4
CDR3: ASSQDTVGLDGYT; V: TRBV4-1; J: TRBJ1-2
CDR3: ASSQDGLAGRYEQF; V: TRBV4-2; J: TRBJ2-1
CDR3: ASVSGSLDNEQF; V: TRBV7-9; J: TRBJ2-1
CDR3: ASSSSPFGGPSSYEQY; V: TRBV7-9; J: TRBJ2-7
CDR3: ASRLGGAWSNQPQH; V: TRBV5-6; J: TRBJ1-5
CDR3: AWSDQGAYYGYT; V: TRBV30; J: TRBJ1-2
CDR3: SVGQGLAGFASYNEQF; V: TRBV29-1; J: TRBJ2-1
CDR3: ASSQGFSRGDTEAF; V: TRBV4-1; J: TRBJ1-1
CDR3: ATSSGQGSTEAF; V: TRBV15; J: TRBJ1-1
CDR3: AISESMGGTGELF; V: TRBV10-3; J: TRBJ2-2
CDR3: ASSPRTVLSYEQY; V: TRBV2; J: TRBJ2-7
CDR3: ASSQDRVANTEAF; V: TRBV27; J: TRBJ1-1
CDR3: ASSTGQARDGELF; V: TRBV5-1; J: TRBJ2-2
CDR3: ASRDPTNAEQY; V: TRBV6-1; J: TRBJ2-7
CDR3: ASSPGTVGNTIY; V: TRBV5-4; J: TRBJ1-3
CDR3: ASSLDTYTGELF; V: TRBV7-8; J: TRBJ2-2
CDR3: ASSVSEDEAF; V: TRBV7-8; J: TRBJ1-1
CDR3: ASSLEPRYGSPLH; V: TRBV5-1; J: TRBJ1-6
CDR3: ASSLAGDQPQH; V: TRBV5-8; J: TRBJ1-5
CDR3: ASSLAGDDPNYGYT; V: TRBV11-1; J: TRBJ1-2
CDR3: ASSLDGQTGTEAF; V: TRBV5-1; J: TRBJ1-1
CDR3: ASSSPLPDTQY; V: TRBV28; J: TRBJ2-3
CDR3: ASSLLGNAEGETQY; V: TRBV7-9; J: TRBJ2-5
CDR3: AQGNTEAF; V: TRBV20-1; J: TRBJ1-1
CDR3: ASSLAGIGEKLF; V: TRBV5-1; J: TRBJ1-4
CDR3: ASWGQGSYQPQH; V: TRBV27; J: TRBJ1-5
CDR3: ASSEEVGLAGPGF; V: TRBV6-1; J: TRBJ2-1
CDR3: ASSEAGAILYGYT; V: TRBV2; J: TRBJ1-2
CDR3: AYEPDWRETQY; V: TRBV30; J: TRBJ2-5
CDR3: ASSATTSPSYEQY; V: TRBV6-6; J: TRBJ2-7
CDR3: ASSPASGRRKTQY; V: TRBV7-6; J: TRBJ2-5
CDR3: ASLGRVTDMGGYT; V: TRBV5-5; J: TRBJ1-2
CDR3: ASSADRGYSGANVLT; V: TRBV9; J: TRBJ2-6
CDR3: ASRSSGRETQY; V: TRBV27; J: TRBJ2-5
CDR3: ASSQHGGATSGRAYEQF; V: TRBV4-1; J: TRBJ2-1
CDR3: ASMERESYNEQF; V: TRBV27; J: TRBJ2-1
CDR3: ASSRWEWGYGYT; V: TRBV5-6; J: TRBJ1-2
CDR3: ASSLFAGENTEAF; V: TRBV7-6; J: TRBJ1-1
CDR3: ASSFAVTGNEQF; V: TRBV27; J: TRBJ2-1
CDR3: ASSLSAGGLYNEQF; V: TRBV27; J: TRBJ2-1
CDR3: AWTGTGVYEQY; V: TRBV30; J: TRBJ2-7
CDR3: AWSVSSRSYEQY; V: TRBV30; J: TRBJ2-7
CDR3: ASSFLSVGAGELF; V: TRBV13; J: TRBJ2-2
CDR3: ASQGLAGGPFEQF; V: TRBV19; J: TRBJ2-1
CDR3: ASSGQTGMNQPQH; V: TRBV4-1; J: TRBJ1-5
CDR3: ASSIEAGNNEQF; V: TRBV19; J: TRBJ2-1
CDR3: ASSEVGLPGS; V: TRBV6-1; J: TRBJ2-7
CDR3: ASSQDPRGLAGGSWYNEQF; V: TRBV4-3; J: TRBJ2-1
CDR3: ASLGDTEAF; V: TRBV18; J: TRBJ1-1
CDR3: ASADGQGAVLYEQY; V: TRBV2; J: TRBJ2-7
CDR3: ASSEVAGGVGTQY; V: TRBV2; J: TRBJ2-3
CDR3: AIRKGLDDTEAF; V: TRBV10-3; J: TRBJ1-1
CDR3: ASGNYRGEAF; V: TRBV12-5; J: TRBJ1-1